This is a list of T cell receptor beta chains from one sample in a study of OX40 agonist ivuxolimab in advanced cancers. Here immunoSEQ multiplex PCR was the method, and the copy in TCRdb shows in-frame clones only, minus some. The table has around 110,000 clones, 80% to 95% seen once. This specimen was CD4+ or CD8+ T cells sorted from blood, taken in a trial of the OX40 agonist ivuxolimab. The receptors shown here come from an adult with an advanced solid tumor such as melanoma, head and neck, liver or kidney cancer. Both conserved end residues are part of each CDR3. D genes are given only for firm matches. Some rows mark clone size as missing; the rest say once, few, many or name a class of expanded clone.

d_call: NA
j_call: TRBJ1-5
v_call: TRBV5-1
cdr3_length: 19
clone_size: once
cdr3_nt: TGCGCCAGCAGCTTGTACCCCTCAGACTACCTCAATAGCAATCAGCCCCAGCATTTT
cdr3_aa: CASSLYPSDYLNSNQPQHF

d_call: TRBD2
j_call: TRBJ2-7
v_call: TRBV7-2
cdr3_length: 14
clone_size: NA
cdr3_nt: TGTGCCAGCAGCTCGACTAGCGGCTTCTACGAGCAGTACTTC
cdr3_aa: CASSSTSGFYEQYF

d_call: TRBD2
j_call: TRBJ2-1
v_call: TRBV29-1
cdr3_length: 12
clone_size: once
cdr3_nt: TGCAGCGCGTCGGGGGGGAGCAATGAGCAGTTCTTC
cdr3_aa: CSASGGSNEQFF

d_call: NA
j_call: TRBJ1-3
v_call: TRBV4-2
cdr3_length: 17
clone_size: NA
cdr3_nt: TGTGCCAGCAGCCAAGATCAAACGGCAAACTCTGGAAACACCATATATTTT
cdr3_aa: CASSQDQTANSGNTIYF

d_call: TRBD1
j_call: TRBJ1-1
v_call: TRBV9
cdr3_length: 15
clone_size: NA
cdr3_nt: TGTGCCAGCAGCGCAGGCCAGGGGGTAGACACTGAAGCTTTCTTT
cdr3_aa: CASSAGQGVDTEAFF

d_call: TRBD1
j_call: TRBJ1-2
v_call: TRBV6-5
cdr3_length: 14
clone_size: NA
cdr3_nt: TGTGCCAGCAGTCCGGGACAGGGGGCTCGGGGCTACACCTTC
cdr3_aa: CASSPGQGARGYTF

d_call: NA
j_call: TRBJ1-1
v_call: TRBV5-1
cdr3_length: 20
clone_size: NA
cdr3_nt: TGCGCCAGCAGCCTATTGAATGCGAGGCTTAATTTTGATACGAACACTGAAGCTTTCTTT
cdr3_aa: CASSLLNARLNFDTNTEAFF

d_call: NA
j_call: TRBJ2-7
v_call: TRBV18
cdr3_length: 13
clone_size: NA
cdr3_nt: TGTGCCAGCTCCGAGCAGGGTAATTACGAGCAGTACTTC
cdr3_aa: CASSEQGNYEQYF

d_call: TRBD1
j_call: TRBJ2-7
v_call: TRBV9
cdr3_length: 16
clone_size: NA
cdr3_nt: TGTGCCAGCAGCGCTACTCCGGGACAGGGCTATGACGAGCAGTACTTC
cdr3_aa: CASSATPGQGYDEQYF

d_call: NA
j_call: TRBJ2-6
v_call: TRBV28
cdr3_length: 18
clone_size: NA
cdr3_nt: TGTGCCAGCAGTTTATATAGCGGCCGGAGCTCTGGGGCCAACGTCCTGACTTTC
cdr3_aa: CASSLYSGRSSGANVLTF

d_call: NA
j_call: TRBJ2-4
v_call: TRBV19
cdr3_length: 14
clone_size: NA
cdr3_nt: TGTGCCAGTAGTATAAGGGAAACCAAAAACATTCAGTACTTC
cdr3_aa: CASSIRETKNIQYF

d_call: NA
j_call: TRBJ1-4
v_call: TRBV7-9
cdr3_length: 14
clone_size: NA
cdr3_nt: TGTGCCAGCAGCCCCGGAGGGGTGAATGAAAAACTGTTTTTT
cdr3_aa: CASSPGGVNEKLFF

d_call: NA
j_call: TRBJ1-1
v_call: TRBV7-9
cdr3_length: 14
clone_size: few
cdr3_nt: TGTGCCAGCAGCTTAGAGGAGGTAAACACTGAAGCTTTCTTT
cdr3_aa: CASSLEEVNTEAFF

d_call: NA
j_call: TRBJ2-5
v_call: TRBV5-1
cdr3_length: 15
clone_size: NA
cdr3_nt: TGCGCCAGCAGCCTGTCCGCGGTAATGGGGGAGACCCAGTACTTC
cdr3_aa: CASSLSAVMGETQYF

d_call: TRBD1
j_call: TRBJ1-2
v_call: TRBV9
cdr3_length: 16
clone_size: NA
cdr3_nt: TGTGCCAGCAGCGACCGCCGGACAGGGGACGACTATGGCTACACCTTC
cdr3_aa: CASSDRRTGDDYGYTF

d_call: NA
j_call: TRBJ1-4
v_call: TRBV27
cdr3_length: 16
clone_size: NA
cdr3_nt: TGTGCCAGCAGTCCGGGACATACATTCCTTAATGAAAAACTGTTTTTT
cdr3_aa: CASSPGHTFLNEKLFF

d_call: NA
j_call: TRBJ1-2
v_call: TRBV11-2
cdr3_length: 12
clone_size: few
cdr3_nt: TGTGCCAGCAGCGCTTATACGGATGGCTACACCTTC
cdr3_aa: CASSAYTDGYTF

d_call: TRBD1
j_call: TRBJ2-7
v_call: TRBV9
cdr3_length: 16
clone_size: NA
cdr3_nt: TGTGCCAGCAGCGTAGGGGCGCGACAGGGTGAGCACGAGCAGTACTTC
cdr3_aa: CASSVGARQGEHEQYF

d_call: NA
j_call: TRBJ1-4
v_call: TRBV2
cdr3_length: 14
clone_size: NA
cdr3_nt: TGTGCCAGCAAGTATTGGACGGAAAATGAAAAACTGTTTTTT
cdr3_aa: CASKYWTENEKLFF

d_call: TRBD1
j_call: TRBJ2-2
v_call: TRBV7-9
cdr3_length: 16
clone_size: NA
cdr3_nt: TGTGCCAGCAGCTGGGGACAGGGGGCGGACACCGGGGAGCTGTTTTTT
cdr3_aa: CASSWGQGADTGELFF

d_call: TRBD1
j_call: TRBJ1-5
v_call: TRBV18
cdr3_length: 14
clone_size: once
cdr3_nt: TGTGCCAGCTCACCAAAAGACAGGGCCCAGCCCCAGCATTTT
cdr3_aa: CASSPKDRAQPQHF

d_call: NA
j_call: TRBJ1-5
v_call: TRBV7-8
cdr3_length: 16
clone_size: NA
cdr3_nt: TGTGCCAGCAGCTTAGGGGAATCAGGGCGAGGTTCGCCCCAGCATTTT
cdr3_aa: CASSLGESGRGSPQHF

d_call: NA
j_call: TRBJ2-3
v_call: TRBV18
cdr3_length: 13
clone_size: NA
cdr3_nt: TGTGCCAGCTCACCACTCTCCACAGATACGCAGTATTTT
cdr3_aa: CASSPLSTDTQYF

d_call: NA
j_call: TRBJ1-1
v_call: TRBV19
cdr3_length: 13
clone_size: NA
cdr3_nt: TGTGCCAGTAGGGGGGCAGAACGGTATGAAGCTTTCTTT
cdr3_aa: CASRGAERYEAFF

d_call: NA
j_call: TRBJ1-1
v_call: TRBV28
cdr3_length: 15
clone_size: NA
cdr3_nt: TGTGCCAGCAGCTCCCCCGAGGGGGGGAGAACTGAAGCTTTCTTT
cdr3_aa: CASSSPEGGRTEAFF

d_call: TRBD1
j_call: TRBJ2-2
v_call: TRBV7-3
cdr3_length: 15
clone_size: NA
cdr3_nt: TGTGCCAGCAGCCAAGGGACAGGGAACACCGGGGAGCTGTTTTTT
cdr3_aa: CASSQGTGNTGELFF

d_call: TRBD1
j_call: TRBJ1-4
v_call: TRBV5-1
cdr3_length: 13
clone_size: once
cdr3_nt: TGCGCCAGCAGCGGATCACAGGGGGAAAAACTGTTTTTT
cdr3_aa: CASSGSQGEKLFF

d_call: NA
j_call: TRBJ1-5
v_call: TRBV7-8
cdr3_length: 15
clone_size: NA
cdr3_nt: TGTGCCAGCAGCCCAAGTTACGGAGGAGATCAGCCCCAGCATTTT
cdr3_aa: CASSPSYGGDQPQHF

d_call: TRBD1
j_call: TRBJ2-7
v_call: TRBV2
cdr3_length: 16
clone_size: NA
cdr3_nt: TGTGCCAGCAGTGAAGTGTCCTACAGGGGGCTGGACGAGCAGTACTTC
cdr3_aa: CASSEVSYRGLDEQYF

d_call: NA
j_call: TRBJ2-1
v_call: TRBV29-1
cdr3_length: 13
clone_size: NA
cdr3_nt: TGCAGCGTTGTCGGCCAGGGTTACAATGAGCAGTTCTTC
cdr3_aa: CSVVGQGYNEQFF

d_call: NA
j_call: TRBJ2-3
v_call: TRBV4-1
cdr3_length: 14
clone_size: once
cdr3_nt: TGCGCCAGCAGCCAAGGGCACTCCACAGATACGCAGTATTTT
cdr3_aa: CASSQGHSTDTQYF

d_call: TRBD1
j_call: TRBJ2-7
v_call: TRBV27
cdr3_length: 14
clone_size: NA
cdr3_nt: TGTGCCAGCAGCCTCCGGGACAGGGCCTACGAGCAGTACTTC
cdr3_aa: CASSLRDRAYEQYF

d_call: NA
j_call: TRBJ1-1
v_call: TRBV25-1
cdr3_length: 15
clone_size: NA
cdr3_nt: TGTGCCAGCAGTGTCCCGGACGGATTGAACACTGAAGCTTTCTTT
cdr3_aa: CASSVPDGLNTEAFF

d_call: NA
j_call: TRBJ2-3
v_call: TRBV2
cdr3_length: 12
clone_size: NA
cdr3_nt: TGTGCCAGCAGTGAAACAGGGGATACGCAGTATTTT
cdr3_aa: CASSETGDTQYF

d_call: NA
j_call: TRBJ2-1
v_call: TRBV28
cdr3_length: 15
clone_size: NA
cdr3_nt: TGTGCCAGCAGTTCCTCGGGACTCCAGGAACGGGAGCAGTTCTTC
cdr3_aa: CASSSSGLQEREQFF

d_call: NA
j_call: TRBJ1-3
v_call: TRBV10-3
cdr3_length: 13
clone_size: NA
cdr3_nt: TGTGCCATCAGTGACGGCTCTGGAAACACCATATATTTT
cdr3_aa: CAISDGSGNTIYF

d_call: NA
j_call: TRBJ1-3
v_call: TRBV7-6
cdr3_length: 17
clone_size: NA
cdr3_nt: TGTGCCAGCAGCTTAATCCAGGTTGGACGTTCTGGAAACACCATATATTTT
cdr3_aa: CASSLIQVGRSGNTIYF

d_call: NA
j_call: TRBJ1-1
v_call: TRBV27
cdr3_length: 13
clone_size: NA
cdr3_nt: TGTGCCAGCACCAACATGGGGAACACTGAAGCTTTCTTT
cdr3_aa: CASTNMGNTEAFF

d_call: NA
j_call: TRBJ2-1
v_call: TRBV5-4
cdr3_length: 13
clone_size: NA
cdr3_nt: TGTGCCAGCAGCTTGGTGGGGGACAATGAGCAGTTCTTC
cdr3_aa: CASSLVGDNEQFF

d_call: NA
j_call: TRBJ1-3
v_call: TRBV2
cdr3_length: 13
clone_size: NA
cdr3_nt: TGTGCCATTTTCAGGGAGTCTGGAAACACCATATATTTT
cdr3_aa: CAIFRESGNTIYF

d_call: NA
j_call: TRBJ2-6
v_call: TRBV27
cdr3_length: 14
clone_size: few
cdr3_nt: TGTGCCAGCAATTCGGCGATCGGGGCCAACGTCCTGACTTTC
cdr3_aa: CASNSAIGANVLTF

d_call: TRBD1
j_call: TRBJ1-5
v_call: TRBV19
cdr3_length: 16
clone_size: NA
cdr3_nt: TGTGCCAGTAGTATACGAGGGACAGGGGGCGATCAGCCCCAGCATTTT
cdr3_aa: CASSIRGTGGDQPQHF

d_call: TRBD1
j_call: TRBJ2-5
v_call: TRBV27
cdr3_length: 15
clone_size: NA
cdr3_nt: TGTGCCAGCAGTTCCCCCGGGACAGCCCAAGAGACCCAGTACTTC
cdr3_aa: CASSSPGTAQETQYF